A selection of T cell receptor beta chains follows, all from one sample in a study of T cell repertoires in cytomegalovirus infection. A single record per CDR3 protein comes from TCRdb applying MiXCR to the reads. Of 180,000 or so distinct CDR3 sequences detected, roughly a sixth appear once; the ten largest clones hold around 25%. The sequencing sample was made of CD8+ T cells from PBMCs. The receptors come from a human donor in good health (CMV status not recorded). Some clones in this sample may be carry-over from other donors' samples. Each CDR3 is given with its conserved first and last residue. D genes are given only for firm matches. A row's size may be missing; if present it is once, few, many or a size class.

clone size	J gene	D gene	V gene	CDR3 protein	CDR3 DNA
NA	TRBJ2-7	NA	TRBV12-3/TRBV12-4	CASTFSGMFYEQYF	TGTGCCAGCACGTTTTCAGGGATGTTCTACGAGCAGTACTTC
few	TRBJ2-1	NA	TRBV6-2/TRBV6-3	CASSYDINEQFF	TGTGCCAGCAGTTACGATATCAATGAGCAGTTCTTC
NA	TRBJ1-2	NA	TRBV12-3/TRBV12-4	CASSFEIYGYTF	TGTGCCAGCAGTTTTGAAATCTATGGCTACACCTTC
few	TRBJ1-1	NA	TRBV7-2	CASSFVLTGRGIPEAFF	TGTGCCAGCAGCTTTGTTTTGACCGGTAGGGGAATTCCTGAAGCTTTCTTT
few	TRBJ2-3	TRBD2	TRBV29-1	CSVDPPGLAKDTQYF	TGCAGCGTTGACCCACCGGGACTAGCGAAAGATACGCAGTATTTT
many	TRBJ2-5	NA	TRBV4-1	CASSQGGGETQYF	TGCGCCAGCAGCCAAGGCGGCGGGGAGACCCAGTACTTC
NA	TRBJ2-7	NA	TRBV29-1	CSVGGGESSYEQYF	TGCAGCGTTGGTGGAGGGGAGAGCTCCTACGAGCAGTACTTC
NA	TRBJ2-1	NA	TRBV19	CASSIVAGSHNEQFF	TGTGCCAGTAGTATAGTGGCGGGATCACACAATGAGCAGTTCTTC
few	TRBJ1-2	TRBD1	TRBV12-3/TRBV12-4	CASRRSIGTGLGYTF	TGTGCCAGCAGACGCTCCATAGGGACAGGCCTAGGCTACACCTTC
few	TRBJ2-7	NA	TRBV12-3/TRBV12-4	CASSFGSAEQYF	TGTGCCAGCAGTTTTGGTTCCGCCGAGCAGTACTTC
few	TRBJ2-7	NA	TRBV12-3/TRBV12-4	CASSYRDGPYEQYF	TGTGCCAGCAGCTACCGGGACGGTCCCTACGAGCAGTACTTC
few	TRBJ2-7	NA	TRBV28	CASIGRETYEQYF	TGTGCCAGCATTGGGAGAGAGACCTACGAGCAGTACTTC
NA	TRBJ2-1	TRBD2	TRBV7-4	CASSLARTSGGYNEQFF	TGTGCCAGCAGCTTAGCGCGAACTAGCGGGGGGTACAATGAGCAGTTCTTC
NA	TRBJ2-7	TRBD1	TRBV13	CASSYKTGTGGFHEQYF	TGTGCCAGCAGCTATAAGACCGGGACAGGGGGCTTCCACGAGCAGTACTTC
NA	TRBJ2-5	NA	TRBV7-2	CASSSDGGLQETQYF	TGTGCCAGCAGTTCGGACGGAGGACTCCAAGAGACCCAGTACTTC
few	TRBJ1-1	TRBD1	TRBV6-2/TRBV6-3	CASSYSIGQGTTEAFF	TGTGCCAGCAGTTACTCGATAGGACAGGGGACCACTGAAGCTTTCTTT
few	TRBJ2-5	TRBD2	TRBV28	CASSHGVAGRYQETQYF	TGTGCCAGCAGTCACGGGGTAGCGGGCAGGTACCAAGAGACCCAGTACTTC
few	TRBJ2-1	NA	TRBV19	CASSRAGPPHEQFF	TGTGCCAGTAGTAGAGCGGGCCCCCCCCATGAGCAGTTCTTC
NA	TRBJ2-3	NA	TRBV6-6	CASSYYTDTQYF	TGTGCCAGCAGTTACTATACGGATACGCAGTATTTT
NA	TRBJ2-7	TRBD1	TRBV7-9	CASSPPGQGRDEQYF	TGTGCCAGCAGCCCACCGGGACAGGGAAGGGACGAGCAGTACTTC
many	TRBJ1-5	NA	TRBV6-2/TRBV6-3	CASSYSTYGQPQHF	TGTGCCAGCAGTTACTCGACTTACGGTCAGCCCCAGCATTTT
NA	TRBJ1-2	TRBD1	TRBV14	CASSQSDRGLQDGYTF	TGTGCCAGCAGCCAGTCGGACAGGGGGCTTCAGGATGGCTACACCTTC
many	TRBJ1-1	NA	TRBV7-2	CASSLPGNTEAFF	TGTGCCAGCAGCTTACCGGGGAACACTGAAGCTTTCTTT
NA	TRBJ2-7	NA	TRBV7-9	CASSNPTENYEQYF	TGTGCCAGCAGCAATCCGACAGAAAACTACGAGCAGTACTTC
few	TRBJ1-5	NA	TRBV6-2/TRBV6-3	CASTRTERNQPQHF	TGTGCCAGCACCCGGACAGAACGCAATCAGCCCCAGCATTTT
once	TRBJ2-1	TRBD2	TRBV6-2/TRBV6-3	CASSYGTSGSLGEQFF	TGTGCCAGCAGTTACGGGACTAGCGGGTCCTTGGGTGAGCAGTTCTTC
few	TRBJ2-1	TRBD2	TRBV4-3	CASSPSIAGHSYNEQFF	TGCGCCAGCAGCCCCTCGATAGCGGGTCACTCCTACAATGAGCAGTTCTTC
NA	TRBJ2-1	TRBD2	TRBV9	CASSVGGTSGPEQFF	TGTGCCAGCAGCGTAGGAGGGACTAGCGGCCCTGAGCAGTTCTTC
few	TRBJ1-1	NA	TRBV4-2	CASSQVVGTEAFF	TGTGCCAGCAGCCAAGTAGTAGGAACTGAAGCTTTCTTT
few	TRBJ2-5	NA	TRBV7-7	CASSRGPGGETQYF	TGTGCTAGCAGCCGAGGCCCCGGAGGAGAGACCCAGTACTTC
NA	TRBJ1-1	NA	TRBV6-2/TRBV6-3	CASSLGVGLNTEAFF	TGTGCCAGCAGCCTCGGGGTCGGATTGAACACTGAAGCTTTCTTT
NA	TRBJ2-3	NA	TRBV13	CASSLGRGTDTQYF	TGTGCCAGCAGCTTAGGAAGGGGAACAGATACGCAGTATTTT
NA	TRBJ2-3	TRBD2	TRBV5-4	CASSPRTSSSTDTQYF	TGTGCCAGCAGCCCCCGGACTAGCTCTAGCACAGATACGCAGTATTTT
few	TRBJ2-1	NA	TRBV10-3	CAISVAGREFF	TGTGCCATCAGTGTGGCGGGAAGGGAGTTCTTC
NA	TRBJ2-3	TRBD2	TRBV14	CASSPLTGQAGETDTQYF	TGTGCCAGCAGCCCGTTGACTGGTCAAGCGGGGGAGACAGATACGCAGTATTTT
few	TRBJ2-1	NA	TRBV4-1	CASSLLIQGENEQFF	TGCGCCAGCAGCCTCCTGATACAGGGTGAGAATGAGCAGTTCTTC
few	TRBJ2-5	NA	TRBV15	CATSTSREETQYF	TGTGCCACCAGCACTAGTCGCGAAGAGACCCAGTACTTC
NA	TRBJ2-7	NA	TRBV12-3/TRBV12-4	CASSRTDTEQYF	TGTGCCAGCAGTCGGACAGATACCGAGCAGTACTTC
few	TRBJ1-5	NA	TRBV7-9	CASSPGTLKFSLHSNQPQHF	TGTGCCAGCAGCCCTGGGACACTAAAGTTCTCCCTTCATAGCAATCAGCCCCAGCATTTT
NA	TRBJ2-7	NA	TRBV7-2	CASSRGPEQYF	TGTGCCAGCAGCCGGGGGCCCGAGCAGTACTTC
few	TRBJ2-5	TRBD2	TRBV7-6	CASSLRALRGDGETQYF	TGTGCCAGCAGCTTACGGGCCCTGCGGGGGGATGGAGAGACCCAGTACTTC
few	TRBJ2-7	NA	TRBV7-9	CASSAAWDEQYF	TGTGCCAGCAGCGCCGCATGGGACGAGCAGTACTTC
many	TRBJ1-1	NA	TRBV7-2	CASSFTRYTEAFF	TGTGCCAGCAGCTTTACTCGGTACACTGAAGCTTTCTTT
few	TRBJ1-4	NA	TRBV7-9	CASRGGFNEKLFF	TGTGCCAGCAGGGGCGGCTTTAATGAAAAACTGTTTTTT
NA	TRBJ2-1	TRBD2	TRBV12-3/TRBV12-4	CASSLRSGGAHNEQFF	TGTGCCAGCAGTTTACGTAGCGGGGGGGCCCACAATGAGCAGTTCTTC
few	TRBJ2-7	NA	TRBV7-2	CASSPAGTTRGYEQYF	TGTGCCAGCAGCCCGGCCGGGACAACGAGAGGCTACGAGCAGTACTTC
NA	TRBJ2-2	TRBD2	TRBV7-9	CASSTSGGNTGELFF	TGTGCCAGCAGTACTAGCGGGGGGAACACCGGGGAGCTGTTTTTT
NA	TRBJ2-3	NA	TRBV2	CASRGGGLLGTDTQYF	TGTGCCAGCCGTGGTGGGGGCCTGCTTGGCACAGATACGCAGTATTTT
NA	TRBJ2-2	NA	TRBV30	CAWEGIRELFF	TGTGCCTGGGAGGGGATCCGGGAGCTGTTTTTT
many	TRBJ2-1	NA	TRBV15	CATSQRAVGNEQFF	TGTGCCACCAGCCAAAGAGCGGTTGGGAATGAGCAGTTCTTC
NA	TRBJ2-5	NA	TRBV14	CASSQDNMVERRQETQYF	TGTGCCAGCAGCCAAGATAACATGGTGGAACGTCGACAAGAGACCCAGTACTTC